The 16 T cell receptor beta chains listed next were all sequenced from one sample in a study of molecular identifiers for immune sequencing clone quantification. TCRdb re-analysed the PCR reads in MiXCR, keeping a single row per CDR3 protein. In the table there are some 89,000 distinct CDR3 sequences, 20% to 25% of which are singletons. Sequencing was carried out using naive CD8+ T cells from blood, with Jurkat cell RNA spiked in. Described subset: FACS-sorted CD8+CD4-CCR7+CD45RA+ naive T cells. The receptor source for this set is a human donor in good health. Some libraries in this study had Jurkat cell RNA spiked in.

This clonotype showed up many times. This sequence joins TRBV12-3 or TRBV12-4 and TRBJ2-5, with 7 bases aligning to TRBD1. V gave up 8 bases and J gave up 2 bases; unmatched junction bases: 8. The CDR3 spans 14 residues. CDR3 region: CASSPPGQQETQYF. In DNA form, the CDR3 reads TGTGCCAGCTCACCACCGGGACAGCAAGAGACCCAGTACTTC.

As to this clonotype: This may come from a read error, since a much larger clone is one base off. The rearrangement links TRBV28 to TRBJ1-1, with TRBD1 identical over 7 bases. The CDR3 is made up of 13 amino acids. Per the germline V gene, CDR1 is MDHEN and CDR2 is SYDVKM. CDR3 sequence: CASRTGGGTQAFF. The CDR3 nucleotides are TGTGCCAGCAGAACAGGAGGGGGCACTCAAGCTTTCTTT.

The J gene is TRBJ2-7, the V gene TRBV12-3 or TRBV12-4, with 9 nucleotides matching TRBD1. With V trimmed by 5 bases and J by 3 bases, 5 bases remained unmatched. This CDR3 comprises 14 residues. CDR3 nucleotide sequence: TGTGCCAGCAGTCCCGGGACAGGGATCTACGAGCAGTACTTC. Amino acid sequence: CASSPGTGIYEQYF.

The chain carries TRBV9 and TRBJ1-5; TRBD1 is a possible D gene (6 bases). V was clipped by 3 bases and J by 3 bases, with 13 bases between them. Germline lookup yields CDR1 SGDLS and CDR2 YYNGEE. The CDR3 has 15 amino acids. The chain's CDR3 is CASSATDSSNQPQHF. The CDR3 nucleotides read TGTGCCAGCAGCGCAACGGACAGCTCCAATCAGCCCCAGCATTTT.

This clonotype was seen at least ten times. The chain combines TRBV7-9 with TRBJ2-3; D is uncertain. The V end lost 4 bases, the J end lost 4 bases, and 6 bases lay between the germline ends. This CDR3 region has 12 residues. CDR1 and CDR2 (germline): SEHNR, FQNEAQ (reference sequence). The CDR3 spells CASSSPADTQYF. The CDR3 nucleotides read TGTGCCAGCAGCTCCCCGGCAGATACGCAGTATTTT.

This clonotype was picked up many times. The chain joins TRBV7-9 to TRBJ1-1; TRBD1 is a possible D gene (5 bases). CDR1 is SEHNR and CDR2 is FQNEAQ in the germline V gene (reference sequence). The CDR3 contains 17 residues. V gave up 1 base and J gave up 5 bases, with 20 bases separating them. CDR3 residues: CASSLGSLGQGKTEAFF. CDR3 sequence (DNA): TGTGCCAGCAGCTTAGGCTCGCTAGGGCAGGGAAAGACTGAAGCTTTCTTT.

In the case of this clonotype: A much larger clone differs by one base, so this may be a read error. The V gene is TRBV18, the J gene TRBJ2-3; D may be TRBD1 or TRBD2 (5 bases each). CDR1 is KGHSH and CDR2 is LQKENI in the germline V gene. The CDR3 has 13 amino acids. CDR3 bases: TGTGCCAGCTCACCTACCGGGACGAATACGCGGTATTTT. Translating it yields CASSPTGTNTRYF.

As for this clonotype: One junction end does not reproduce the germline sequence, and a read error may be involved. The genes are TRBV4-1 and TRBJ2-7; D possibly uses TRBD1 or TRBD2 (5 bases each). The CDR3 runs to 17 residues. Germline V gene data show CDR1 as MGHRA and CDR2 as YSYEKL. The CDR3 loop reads CASSPARGARSSYAPSF. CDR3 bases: TGCGCCAGCAGCCCAGCTAGAGGGGCCCGAAGCTCCTACGCGCCGTCCTTC.

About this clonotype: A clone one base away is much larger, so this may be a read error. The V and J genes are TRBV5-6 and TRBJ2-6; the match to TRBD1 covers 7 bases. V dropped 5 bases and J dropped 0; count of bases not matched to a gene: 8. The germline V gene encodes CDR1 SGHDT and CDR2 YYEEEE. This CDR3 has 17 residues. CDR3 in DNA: TGTGCCAGCAGGGAAGGACAGGTGCACTCTGGGGCCAACGTCCTGACTTTC. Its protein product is CASREGQVHSGANVLTF.

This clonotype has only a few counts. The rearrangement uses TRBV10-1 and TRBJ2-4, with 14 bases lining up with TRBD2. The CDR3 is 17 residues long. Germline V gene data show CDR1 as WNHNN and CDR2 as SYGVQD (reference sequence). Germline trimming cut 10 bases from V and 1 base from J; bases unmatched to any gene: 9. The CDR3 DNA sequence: TGCGCCATCTCCGGGACTAGCGGGAGTCCCGCCAAAAACATTCAGTACTTC. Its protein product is CAISGTSGSPAKNIQYF.

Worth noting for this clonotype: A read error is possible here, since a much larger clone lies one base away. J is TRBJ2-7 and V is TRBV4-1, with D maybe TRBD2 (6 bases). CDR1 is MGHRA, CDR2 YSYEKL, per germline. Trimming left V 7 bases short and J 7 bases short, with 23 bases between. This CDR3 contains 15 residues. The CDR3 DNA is TGCGCCAGCAACCATGGCGGGACTTGGATTGCTGAGCAGTACTTC. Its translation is CASNHGGTWIAEQYF.

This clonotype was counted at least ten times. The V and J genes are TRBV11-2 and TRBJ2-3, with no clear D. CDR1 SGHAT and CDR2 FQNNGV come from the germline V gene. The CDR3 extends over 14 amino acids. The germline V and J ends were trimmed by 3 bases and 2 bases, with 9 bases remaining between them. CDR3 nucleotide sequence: TGTGCCAGCAGCTTCATGGGAAACACAGATACGCAGTATTTT. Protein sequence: CASSFMGNTDTQYF.

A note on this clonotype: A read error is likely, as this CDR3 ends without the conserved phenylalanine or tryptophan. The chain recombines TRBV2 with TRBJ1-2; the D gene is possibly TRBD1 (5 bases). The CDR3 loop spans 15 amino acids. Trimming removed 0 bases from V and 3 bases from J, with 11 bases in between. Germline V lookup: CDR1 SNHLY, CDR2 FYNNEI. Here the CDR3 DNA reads TGTGCCAGCAGTGAAGCGATGACAGACGACTATGGCTACACCCTC. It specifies CASSEAMTDDYGYTL.

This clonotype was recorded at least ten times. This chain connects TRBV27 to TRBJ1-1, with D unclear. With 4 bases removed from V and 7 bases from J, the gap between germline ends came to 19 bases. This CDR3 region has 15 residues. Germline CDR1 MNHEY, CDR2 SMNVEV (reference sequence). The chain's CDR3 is CASSSPLALDNEAFF. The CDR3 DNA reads TGTGCCAGCAGTTCGCCTCTAGCGTTGGATAATGAAGCTTTCTTT.

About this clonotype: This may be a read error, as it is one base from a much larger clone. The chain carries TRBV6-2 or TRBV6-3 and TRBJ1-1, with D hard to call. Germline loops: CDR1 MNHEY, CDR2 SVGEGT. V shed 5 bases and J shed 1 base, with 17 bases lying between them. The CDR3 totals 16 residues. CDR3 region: CASSPISVYSNTEAFF. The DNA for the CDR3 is TGTGCCAGCAGTCCCATTTCGGTGTATTCGAACACTGAAGCTTTCTTT.

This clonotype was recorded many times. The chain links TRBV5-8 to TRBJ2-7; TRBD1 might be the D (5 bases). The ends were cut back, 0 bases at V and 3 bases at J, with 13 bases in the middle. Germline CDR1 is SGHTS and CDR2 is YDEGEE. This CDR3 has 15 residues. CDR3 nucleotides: TGTGCCAGCAGCTTGGGAGGCCAGGGCCACTACGAGCAGTACTTC. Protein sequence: CASSLGGQGHYEQYF.